This T cell receptor (beta chain) was identified in a study of identical twins. In TCRdb, the 5' RACE reads were re-called with MiXCR into one record per CDR3 protein. The data hold about 890,000 distinct CDR3 sequences, with approximately 13% observed a single time. This clonotype came up many times. Trimming shortened V by 1 base and J by 5 bases, and 11 bases separated the two germline ends. The CDR3 loop spans 14 amino acids. The sample also formed part of further work on yellow fever vaccine responses in identical twins.

The V and J genes are TRBV12-3 or TRBV12-4 and TRBJ1-1; D not resolved. This clonotype originated in a woman under 30 in good health. Input material: PBMCs. CDR3 protein: CASSLGHMSTEAFF. The CDR3 DNA reads TGTGCCAGCAGTTTAGGACACATGAGTACTGAAGCTTTCTTT.